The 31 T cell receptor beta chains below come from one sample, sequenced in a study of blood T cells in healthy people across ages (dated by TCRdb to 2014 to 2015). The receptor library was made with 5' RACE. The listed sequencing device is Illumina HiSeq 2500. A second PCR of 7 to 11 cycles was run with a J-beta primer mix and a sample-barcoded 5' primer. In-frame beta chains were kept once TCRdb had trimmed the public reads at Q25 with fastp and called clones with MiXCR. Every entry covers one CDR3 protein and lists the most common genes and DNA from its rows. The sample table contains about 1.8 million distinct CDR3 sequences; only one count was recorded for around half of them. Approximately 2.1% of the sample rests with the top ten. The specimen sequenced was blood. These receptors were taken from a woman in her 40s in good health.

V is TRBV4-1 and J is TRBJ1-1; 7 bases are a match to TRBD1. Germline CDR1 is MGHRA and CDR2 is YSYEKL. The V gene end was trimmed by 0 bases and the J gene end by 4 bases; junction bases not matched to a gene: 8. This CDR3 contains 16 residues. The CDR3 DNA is TGCGCCAGCAGCCAAGATAGGGGGCAGGGACGCACTGAAGCTTTCTTT. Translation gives CASSQDRGQGRTEAFF.

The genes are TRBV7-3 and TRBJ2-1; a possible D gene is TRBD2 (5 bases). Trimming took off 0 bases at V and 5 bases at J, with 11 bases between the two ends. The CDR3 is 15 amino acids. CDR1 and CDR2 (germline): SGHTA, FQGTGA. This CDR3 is CASSLTSETHNEQFF. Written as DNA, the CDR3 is TGTGCCAGCAGCTTAACTAGCGAGACCCACAATGAGCAGTTCTTC.

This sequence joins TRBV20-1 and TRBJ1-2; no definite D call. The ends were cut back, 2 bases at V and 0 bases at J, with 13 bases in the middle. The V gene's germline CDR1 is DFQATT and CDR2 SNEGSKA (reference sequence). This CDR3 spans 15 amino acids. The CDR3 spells CSARWPVRANYGYTF. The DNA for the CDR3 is TGCAGTGCTAGATGGCCTGTGAGAGCTAACTATGGCTACACCTTC.

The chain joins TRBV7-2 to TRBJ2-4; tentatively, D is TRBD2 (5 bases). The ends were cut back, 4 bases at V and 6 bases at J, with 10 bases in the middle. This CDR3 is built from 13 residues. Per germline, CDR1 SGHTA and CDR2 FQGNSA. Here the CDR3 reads CASSSRRGNIQYF. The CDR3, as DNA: TGTGCCAGCAGCTCCCGACGGGGAAACATTCAGTACTTC.

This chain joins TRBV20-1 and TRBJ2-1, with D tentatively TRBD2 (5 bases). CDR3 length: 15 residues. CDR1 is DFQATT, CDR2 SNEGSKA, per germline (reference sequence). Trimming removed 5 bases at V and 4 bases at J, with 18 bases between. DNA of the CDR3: TGCAGTGCTCCACGGGGTGGTGGGATATACAATGAGCAGTTCTTC. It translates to CSAPRGGGIYNEQFF.

The DNA of the CDR3 is TGTGCCAGCAGCCAAGATAAGGACGGAAACAAAAATCAGCCCCAGCATTTT. Its protein product is CASSQDKDGNKNQPQHF. This chain joins TRBV4-2 and TRBJ1-5; D is undetermined. V dropped 0 bases and J dropped 4 bases, with 16 bases sitting between them. Germline V lookup: CDR1 LGHNA, CDR2 YNFKEQ. This CDR3 comprises 17 residues.

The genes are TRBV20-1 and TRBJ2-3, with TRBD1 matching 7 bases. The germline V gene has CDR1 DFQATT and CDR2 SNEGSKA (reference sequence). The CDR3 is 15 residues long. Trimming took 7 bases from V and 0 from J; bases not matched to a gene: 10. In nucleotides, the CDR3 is TGCAGTGTCCAAGTACAGGGGCTCAGCACAGATACGCAGTATTTT. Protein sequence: CSVQVQGLSTDTQYF.

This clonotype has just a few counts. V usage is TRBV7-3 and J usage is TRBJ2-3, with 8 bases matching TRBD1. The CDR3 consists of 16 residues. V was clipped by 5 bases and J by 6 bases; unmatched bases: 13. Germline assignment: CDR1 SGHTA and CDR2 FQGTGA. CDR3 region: CASSPYGQGERDTQYF. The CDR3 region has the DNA TGTGCCAGCAGCCCCTACGGACAGGGAGAACGGGATACGCAGTATTTT. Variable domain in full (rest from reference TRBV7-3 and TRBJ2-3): GAGVSQTPSNKVTEKGKYVELRCDPISGHTALYWYRQSLGQGPEFLIYFQGTGAADDSGLPNDRFFAVRPEGSVSTLKIQRTERGDSAVYLCASSPYGQGERDTQYFGPGTRLTVL.

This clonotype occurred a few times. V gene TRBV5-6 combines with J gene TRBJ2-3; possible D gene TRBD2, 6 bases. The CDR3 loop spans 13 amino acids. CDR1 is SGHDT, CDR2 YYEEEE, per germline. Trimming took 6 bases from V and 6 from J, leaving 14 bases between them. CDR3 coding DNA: TGTGCCAGCACCCAAGGAGGGTCTGATACGCAGTATTTT. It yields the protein CASTQGGSDTQYF. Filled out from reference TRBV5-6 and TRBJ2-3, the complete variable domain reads DAGVTQSPTHLIKTRGQQVTLRCSPKSGHDTVSWYQQALGQGPQFIFQYYEEEERQRGNFPDRFSGHQFPNYSSELNVNALLLGDSALYLCASTQGGSDTQYFGPGTRLTVL.

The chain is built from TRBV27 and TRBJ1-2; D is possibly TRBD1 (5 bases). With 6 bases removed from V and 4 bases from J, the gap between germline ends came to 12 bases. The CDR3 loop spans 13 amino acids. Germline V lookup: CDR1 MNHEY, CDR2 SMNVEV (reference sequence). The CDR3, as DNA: TGTGCCAGCAGACCAGGGCTTCGCTATGGCTACACCTTC. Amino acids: CASRPGLRYGYTF.

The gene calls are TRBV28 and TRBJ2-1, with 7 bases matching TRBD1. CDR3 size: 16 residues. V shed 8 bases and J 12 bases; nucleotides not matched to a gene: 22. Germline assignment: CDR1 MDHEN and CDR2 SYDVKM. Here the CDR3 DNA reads TGTGCCAGCCCTCCCACCGGGACAGTCGGACCTTTGTTGCAGTTCTTC. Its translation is CASPPTGTVGPLLQFF.

CDR3 bases: TGTGCCAGCGGCGCGGGGTCCCTCATCTACGAGCAGTACTTC. Encoded protein: CASGAGSLIYEQYF. J is TRBJ2-7 and V is TRBV27, with D possibly matching TRBD2 (6 bases). Trimming took off 8 bases at V and 3 bases at J, with 17 bases between the two ends. In germline, CDR1 is MNHEY, CDR2 SMNVEV (reference sequence). The CDR3 totals 14 residues.

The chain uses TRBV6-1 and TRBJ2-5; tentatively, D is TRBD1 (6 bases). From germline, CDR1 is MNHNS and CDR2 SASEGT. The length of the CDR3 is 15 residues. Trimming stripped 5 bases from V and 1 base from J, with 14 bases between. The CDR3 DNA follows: TGTGCCAGCAGTCACCTGGACAGCATCCAAGAGACCCAGTACTTC. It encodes CASSHLDSIQETQYF.

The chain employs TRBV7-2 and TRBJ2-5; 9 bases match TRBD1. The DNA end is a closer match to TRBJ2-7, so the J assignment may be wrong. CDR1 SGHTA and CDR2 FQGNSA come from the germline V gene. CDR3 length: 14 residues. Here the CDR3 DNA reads TGTGCCAGCAGCTTCGACAGGGGGGTGGACGAGCAGTACTTC. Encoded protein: CASSFDRGVDEQYF.

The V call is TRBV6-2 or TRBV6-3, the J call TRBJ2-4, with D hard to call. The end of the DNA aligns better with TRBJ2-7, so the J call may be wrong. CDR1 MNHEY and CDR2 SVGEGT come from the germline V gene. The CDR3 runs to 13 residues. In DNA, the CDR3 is TGTGCCAGCAGTGGGCAGGCTGCCTACGAGCAGTACTTC. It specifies CASSGQAAYEQYF.

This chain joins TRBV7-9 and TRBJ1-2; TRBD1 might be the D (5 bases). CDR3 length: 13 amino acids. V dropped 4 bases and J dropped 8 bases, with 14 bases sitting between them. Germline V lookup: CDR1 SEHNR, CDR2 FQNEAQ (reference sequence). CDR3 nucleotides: TGTGCCAGCAGCTCGGGGACTACCGGCGGCTACACCTTC. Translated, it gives CASSSGTTGGYTF.

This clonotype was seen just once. Written as DNA, the CDR3 is TGTGCCAGCACCCCCACCGGGGAGGGAGGCAATGAGCAGTACTTC. Its translation: CASTPTGEGGNEQYF. The rearrangement links TRBV12-3 or TRBV12-4 to TRBJ2-5, with 7 bases matching TRBD2. This CDR3 region has 15 residues. Losses at the gene ends were 7 bases for V and 11 bases for J; bases not matched to a gene: 19.

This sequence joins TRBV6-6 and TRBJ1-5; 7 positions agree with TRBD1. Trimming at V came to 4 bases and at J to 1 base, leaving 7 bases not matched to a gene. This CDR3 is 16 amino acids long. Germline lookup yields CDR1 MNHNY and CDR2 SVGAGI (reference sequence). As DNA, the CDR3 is TGTGCCAGCAGTTGGAAACAGGGGATGAGCAATCAGCCCCAGCATTTT. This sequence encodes CASSWKQGMSNQPQHF.

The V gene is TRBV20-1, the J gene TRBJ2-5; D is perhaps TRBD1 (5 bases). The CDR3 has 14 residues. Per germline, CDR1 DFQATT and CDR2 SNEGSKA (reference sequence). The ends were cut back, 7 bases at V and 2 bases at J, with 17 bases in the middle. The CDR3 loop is CSGAHGASQETQYF. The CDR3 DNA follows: TGCAGTGGTGCACATGGGGCTAGTCAAGAGACCCAGTACTTC.

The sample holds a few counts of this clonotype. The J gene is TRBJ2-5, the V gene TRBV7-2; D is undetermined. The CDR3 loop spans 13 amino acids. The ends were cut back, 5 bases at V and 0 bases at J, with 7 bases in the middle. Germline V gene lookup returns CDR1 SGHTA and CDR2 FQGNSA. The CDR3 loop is CASSVKHQETQYF. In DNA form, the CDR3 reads TGTGCCAGCAGCGTTAAGCACCAAGAGACCCAGTACTTC.

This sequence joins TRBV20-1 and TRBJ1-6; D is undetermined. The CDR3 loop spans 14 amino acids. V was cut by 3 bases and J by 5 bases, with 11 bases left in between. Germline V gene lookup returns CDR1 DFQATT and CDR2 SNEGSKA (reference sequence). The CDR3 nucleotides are TGCAGTGCTAGTCGGACTAGTAATAATTCACCCCTCCACTTT. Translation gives CSASRTSNNSPLHF.

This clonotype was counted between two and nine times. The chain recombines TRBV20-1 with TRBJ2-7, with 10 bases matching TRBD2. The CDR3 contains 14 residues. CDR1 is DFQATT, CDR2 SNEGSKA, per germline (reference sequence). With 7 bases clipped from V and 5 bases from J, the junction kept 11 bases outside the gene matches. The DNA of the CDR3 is TGCAGTGTGCTCAAGCGGGGGGGCCTCAACGAGCAGTACTTC. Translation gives CSVLKRGGLNEQYF.

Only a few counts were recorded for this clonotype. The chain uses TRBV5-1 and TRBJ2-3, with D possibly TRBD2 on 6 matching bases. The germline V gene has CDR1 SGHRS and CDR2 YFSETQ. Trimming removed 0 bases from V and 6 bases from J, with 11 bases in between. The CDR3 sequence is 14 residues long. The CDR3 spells CASSLDSGRDTQYF. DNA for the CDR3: TGCGCCAGCAGCTTGGATTCAGGGAGGGATACGCAGTATTTT.

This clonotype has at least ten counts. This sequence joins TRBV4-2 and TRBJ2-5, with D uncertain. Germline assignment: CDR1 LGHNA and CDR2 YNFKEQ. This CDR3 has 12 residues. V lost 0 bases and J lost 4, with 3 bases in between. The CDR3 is CASSQDPETQYF. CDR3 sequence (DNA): TGTGCCAGCAGCCAAGATCCAGAGACCCAGTACTTC.

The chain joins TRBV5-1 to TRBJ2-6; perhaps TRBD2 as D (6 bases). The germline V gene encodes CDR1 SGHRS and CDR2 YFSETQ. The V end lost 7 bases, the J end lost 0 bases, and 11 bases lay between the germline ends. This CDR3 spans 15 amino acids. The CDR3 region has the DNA TGCGCCAGCGGCTATAGCGGCTCTGGGGCCAACGTCCTGACTTTC. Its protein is CASGYSGSGANVLTF.

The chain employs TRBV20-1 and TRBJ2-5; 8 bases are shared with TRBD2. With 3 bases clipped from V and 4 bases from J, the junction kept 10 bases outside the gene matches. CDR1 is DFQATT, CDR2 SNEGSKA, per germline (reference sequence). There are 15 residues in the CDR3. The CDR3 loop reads CSASDSGGPSETQYF. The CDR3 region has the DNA TGCAGTGCTAGTGATTCGGGGGGGCCCTCAGAGACCCAGTACTTC.

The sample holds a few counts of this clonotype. The chain's CDR3 is CSASFPDRTSGGYNEQFF. CDR3 bases: TGCAGTGCTAGTTTTCCCGACCGGACTAGCGGGGGGTACAATGAGCAGTTCTTC. The V gene is TRBV20-1, the J gene TRBJ2-1; 14 bases match TRBD2. With 3 bases clipped from V and 4 bases from J, the junction kept 11 bases outside the gene matches. The CDR3 loop spans 18 amino acids. Looked up from germline, CDR1 is DFQATT and CDR2 is SNEGSKA (reference sequence).

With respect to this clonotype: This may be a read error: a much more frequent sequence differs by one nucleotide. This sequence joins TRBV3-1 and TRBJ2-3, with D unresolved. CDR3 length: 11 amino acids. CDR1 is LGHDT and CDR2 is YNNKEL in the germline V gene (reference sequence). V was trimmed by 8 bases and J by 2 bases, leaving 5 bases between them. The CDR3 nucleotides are TGTGCCAGCGAAGACACAGATACGCAGTATTTT. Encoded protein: CASEDTDTQYF.

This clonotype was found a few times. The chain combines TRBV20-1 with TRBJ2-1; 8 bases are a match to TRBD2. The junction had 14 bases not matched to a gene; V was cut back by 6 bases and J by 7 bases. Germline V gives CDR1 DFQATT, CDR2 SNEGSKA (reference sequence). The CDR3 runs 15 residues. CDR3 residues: CSAPLPAGVSNEQFF. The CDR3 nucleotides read TGCAGTGCCCCCCTCCCAGCGGGGGTCTCTAATGAGCAGTTCTTC.

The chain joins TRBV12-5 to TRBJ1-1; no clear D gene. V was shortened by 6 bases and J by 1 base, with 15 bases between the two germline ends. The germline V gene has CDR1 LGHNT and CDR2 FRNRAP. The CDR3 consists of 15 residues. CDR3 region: CASGPGTHENTEAFF. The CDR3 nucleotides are TGTGCTAGTGGGCCTGGCACACATGAGAACACTGAAGCTTTCTTT.

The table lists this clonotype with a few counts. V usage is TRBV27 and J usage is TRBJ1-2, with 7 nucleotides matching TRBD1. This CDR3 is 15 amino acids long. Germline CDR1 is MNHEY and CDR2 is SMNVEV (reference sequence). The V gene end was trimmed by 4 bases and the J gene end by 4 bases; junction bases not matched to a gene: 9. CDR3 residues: CASSSSGQALYGYTF. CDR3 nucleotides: TGTGCCAGCAGTTCAAGCGGACAGGCCCTCTATGGCTACACCTTC.